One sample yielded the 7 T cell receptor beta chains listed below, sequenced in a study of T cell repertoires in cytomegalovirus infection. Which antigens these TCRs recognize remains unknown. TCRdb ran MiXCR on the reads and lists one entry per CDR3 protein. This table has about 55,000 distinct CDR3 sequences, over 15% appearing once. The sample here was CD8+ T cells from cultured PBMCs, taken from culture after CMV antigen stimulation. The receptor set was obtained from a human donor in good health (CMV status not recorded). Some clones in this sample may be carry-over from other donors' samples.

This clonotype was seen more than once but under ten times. CDR3 DNA: TGTGCCAGTAGTATTGGGACAGTTGAAGCTTTCTTT. This encodes CASSIGTVEAFF. This chain uses TRBV19 with TRBJ1-1, with 7 bases that match TRBD1. Germline V CDR1 and CDR2: LNHDA, SQIVND (reference sequence). This CDR3 is built from 12 residues. V shed 3 bases, J shed 7 bases, and the junction held 2 bases outside the gene matches.

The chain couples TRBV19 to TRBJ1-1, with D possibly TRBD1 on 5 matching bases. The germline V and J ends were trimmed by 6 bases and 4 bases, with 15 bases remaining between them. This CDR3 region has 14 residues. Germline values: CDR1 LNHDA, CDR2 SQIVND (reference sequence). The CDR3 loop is CASSRSGTGTEAFF. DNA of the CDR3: TGTGCCAGTAGCCGATCCGGGACGGGCACTGAAGCTTTCTTT.

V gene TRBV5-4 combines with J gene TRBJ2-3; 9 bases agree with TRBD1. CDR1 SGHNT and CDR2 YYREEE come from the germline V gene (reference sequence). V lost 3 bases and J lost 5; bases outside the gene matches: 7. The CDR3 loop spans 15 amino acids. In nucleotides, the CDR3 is TGTGCCAGCAGCTGGGGACAGGGTGAGGGAGATACGCAGTATTTT. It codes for CASSWGQGEGDTQYF. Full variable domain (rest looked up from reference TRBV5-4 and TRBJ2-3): ETGVTQSPTHLIKTRGQQVTLRCSSQSGHNTVSWYQQALGQGPQFIFQYYREEENGRGNFPPRFSGLQFPNYSSELNVNALELDDSALYLCASSWGQGEGDTQYFGPGTRLTVL.

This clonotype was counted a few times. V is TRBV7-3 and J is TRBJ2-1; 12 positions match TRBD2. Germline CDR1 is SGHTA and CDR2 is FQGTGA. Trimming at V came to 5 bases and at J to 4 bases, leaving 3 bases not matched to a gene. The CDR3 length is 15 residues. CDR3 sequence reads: CASSPLAGGYNEQFF. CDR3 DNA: TGTGCCAGCAGCCCTCTAGCGGGGGGGTACAATGAGCAGTTCTTC.

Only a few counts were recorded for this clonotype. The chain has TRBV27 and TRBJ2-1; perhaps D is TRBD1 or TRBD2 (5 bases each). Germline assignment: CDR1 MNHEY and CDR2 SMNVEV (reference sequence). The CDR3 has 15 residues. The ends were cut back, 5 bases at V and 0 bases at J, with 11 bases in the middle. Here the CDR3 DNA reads TGTGCCAGCAGTCACCGGGACCGCTCCTACAATGAGCAGTTCTTC. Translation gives CASSHRDRSYNEQFF.

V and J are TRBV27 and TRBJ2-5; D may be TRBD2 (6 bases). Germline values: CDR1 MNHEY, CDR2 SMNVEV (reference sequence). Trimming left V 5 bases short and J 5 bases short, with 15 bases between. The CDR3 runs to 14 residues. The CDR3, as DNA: TGTGCCAGCAGTACCGGTGGCGGGAAGGAGACCCAGTACTTC. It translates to CASSTGGGKETQYF.

The CDR3 DNA is TGTGCCAGCAGTCGGCCCGGACAAATCTACGAGCAGTACTTC. Its translation: CASSRPGQIYEQYF. This rearrangement joins TRBV27 to TRBJ2-7; TRBD1 might be the D (5 bases). V shed 5 bases and J shed 3 bases, with 14 bases lying between them. The CDR3 covers 14 residues. Germline V gene lookup returns CDR1 MNHEY and CDR2 SMNVEV (reference sequence).